Presented here are 15 T cell receptor beta chains from one specimen sequenced in a study of T cells in localized non-small cell lung cancer. Profiled with immunoSEQ multiplex PCR; TCRdb holds only in-frame clones, not every one. Among approximately 800 clones listed, approximately 25% were seen once. Sequencing was performed on lung tumor tissue, taken before any cancer treatment. These receptors were taken from a male donor at least 60 years old with stage III squamous cell lung carcinoma.

This clone occurred a few times. The J gene is TRBJ1-2, the V gene TRBV6-8; the match to TRBD1 covers 11 bases. The CDR3 loop spans 13 amino acids. The V gene end was trimmed by 6 bases and the J gene end by 6 bases; junction bases not matched to a gene: 3. The germline gives CDR1 MNHGY, CDR2 SAAAGT. The CDR3, as DNA: TGTGCCAGCAGAGGGGACAGGGGGAATGGCTACACCTTC. Its translation: CASRGDRGNGYTF.

This clone was counted only a few times. The V and J genes are TRBV11-3 and TRBJ2-5; D perhaps matches TRBD2 (6 bases). There are 15 residues in the CDR3. Germline-derived CDR1 and CDR2 are SGHNT and YENEEA. Trimming cost V 5 bases and J 5 bases, with 18 bases left between them. CDR3 in amino acids: CASSPRDSARETQYF. CDR3 sequence (DNA): TGTGCCAGCAGCCCCCGGGACTCGGCGAGGGAGACCCAGTACTTC.

This clone was recorded a few times. The chain links TRBV6-8 to TRBJ2-3, with D tentatively TRBD2 (6 bases). CDR3 length: 16 amino acids. Germline assignment: CDR1 MNHGY and CDR2 SAAAGT. V gave up 7 bases and J gave up 1 base, with 18 bases separating them. The CDR3, as DNA: TGTGCCAGCAAGCCCCCCTGGCGGGGAGGCACAGATACGCAGTATTTT. Translated: CASKPPWRGGTDTQYF.

V and J are TRBV5-1 and TRBJ1-3; D is unclear. Germline CDR1 reads SGHRS; CDR2 reads YFSETQ. Trimming took off 4 bases at V and 2 bases at J, with 16 bases between the two ends. The CDR3 covers 16 residues. The CDR3 loop reads CASSRGDSRAGNTIYF. In nucleotides, the CDR3 is TGCGCCAGCAGCCGCGGAGACTCGAGGGCTGGAAACACCATATATTTT.

Sample share makes this clone medium-sized. J is TRBJ2-1 and V is TRBV11-3, with D unresolved. The CDR3 has 15 amino acids. V dropped 4 bases and J dropped 0 bases, with 10 bases sitting between them. Germline V gene data show CDR1 as SGHNT and CDR2 as YENEEA. The CDR3 DNA sequence: TGTGCCAGCAGCTCCAGAAGTTCCTCCTACAATGAGCAGTTCTTC. Translated, it gives CASSSRSSSYNEQFF.

This clone was counted between two and nine times. This sequence joins TRBV11-3 and TRBJ2-7; D might be TRBD1 or TRBD2, each matching 6 bases. Trimming removed 5 bases at V and 7 bases at J, with 27 bases between. Germline V lookup: CDR1 SGHNT, CDR2 YENEEA. This CDR3 has 17 amino acids. CDR3 DNA: TGTGCCAGCAGCCCCGGGAGATCCGGAACAGGGACTCGGGAGCAGTACTTC. It encodes CASSPGRSGTGTREQYF.

The chain uses TRBV6-8 and TRBJ1-2, with D unresolved. CDR1 and CDR2 (germline): MNHGY, SAAAGT. V shed 5 bases and J shed 4 bases, with 17 bases lying between them. CDR3 length: 15 amino acids. This CDR3 reads CASSHVGGIVYGYTF. The CDR3 DNA reads TGTGCCAGCAGTCACGTGGGAGGGATCGTCTATGGCTACACCTTC.

The chain recombines TRBV7-4 with TRBJ1-6; a possible D gene is TRBD1 (5 bases). V shed 2 bases and J shed 7 bases, with 6 bases lying between them. The CDR3 runs to 13 residues. The germline gives CDR1 SGHVT, CDR2 SQSDAQ. CDR3 loop: CASSLKGNSPLHF. CDR3 coding DNA: TGTGCCAGCAGCTTAAAGGGGAATTCACCCCTCCACTTT.

V and J are TRBV18 and TRBJ1-2; no definite D call. Germline V gives CDR1 KGHSH, CDR2 LQKENI. The CDR3 runs 15 residues. Deletions cut 0 bases from V and 0 bases from J, with 8 bases between. The CDR3 loop reads CASSPPNPSNYGYTF. CDR3 in DNA: TGTGCCAGCTCACCACCTAACCCTTCTAACTATGGCTACACCTTC.

V gene TRBV28 combines with J gene TRBJ1-5; D gene unclear. The V and J ends lost 7 bases and 3 bases respectively, with 13 bases between them. The CDR3 contains 14 residues. Germline values: CDR1 MDHEN, CDR2 SYDVKM. The CDR3 spells CASTKRLFNQPQHF. CDR3 coding DNA: TGTGCCAGCACGAAGCGACTTTTCAATCAGCCCCAGCATTTT.

The chain recombines TRBV11-3 with TRBJ2-7; D not certain. The germline CDR1 and CDR2 sequences are SGHNT and YENEEA. The CDR3 totals 14 residues. The germline V and J ends were trimmed by 2 bases and 1 base, with 9 bases remaining between them. In DNA form, the CDR3 reads TGTGCCAGCAGCTTACTGGGCGGATCCTACGAGCAGTACTTC. This encodes CASSLLGGSYEQYF.

Judged by abundance, this clone is medium-sized. The V call is TRBV6-8, the J call TRBJ2-3, with TRBD2 matching over 16 bases. V lost 2 bases, J lost 2 bases, and 7 bases stayed unmatched. The CDR3 has 19 amino acids. CDR1 is MNHGY and CDR2 is SAAAGT in the germline V gene. DNA of the CDR3: TGTGCCAGCAGTTACCCGGGACTAGCGGGGGGGGTTCTCACAGATACGCAGTATTTT. Protein product: CASSYPGLAGGVLTDTQYF.

The chain combines TRBV11-3 with TRBJ1-1, with unresolved D. Trimming removed 3 bases from V and 1 base from J, with 9 bases in between. Germline V gene sequence: CDR1 SGHNT, CDR2 YENEEA. This CDR3 contains 14 residues. CDR3 region: CASSLDDWNTEAFF. CDR3 sequence (DNA): TGTGCCAGCAGCTTGGACGACTGGAACACTGAAGCTTTCTTT.

In its sample, this clone ranks as medium-sized (0.01 to 0.1%). This rearrangement joins TRBV11-3 to TRBJ2-6; tentative D call: TRBD1 (6 bases). CDR1 is SGHNT, CDR2 YENEEA, per germline. This CDR3 region has 20 residues. V lost 4 bases to trimming and J lost 0 bases, with 22 bases between them. DNA for the CDR3: TGTGCCAGCAGCTCCCGGCCAGGGGCCGTGGAGATCTCTGGGGCCAACGTCCTGACTTTC. Translating it yields CASSSRPGAVEISGANVLTF. Full variable domain (rest looked up from reference TRBV11-3 and TRBJ2-6): EAGVVQSPRYKIIEKKQPVAFWCNPISGHNTLYWYLQNLGQGPELLIRYENEEAVDDSQLPKDRFSAERLKGVDSTLKIQPAELGDSAVYLCASSSRPGAVEISGANVLTFGAGSRLTVL.

This clone was seen more than once but under ten times. The chain uses TRBV2 and TRBJ1-1; D is uncertain. Germline-derived CDR1 and CDR2 are SNHLY and FYNNEI. Between the trimmed V and J ends, which lost 6 bases and 0 bases, there was a span of 5 bases. CDR3 length: 12 amino acids. This chain's CDR3 is CASREMNTEAFF. In DNA form, the CDR3 reads TGTGCCAGCAGGGAGATGAACACTGAAGCTTTCTTT.